This T cell receptor beta chain is drawn from a study of shared clonotypes between healthy human individuals. Across the study: Two female and a few male donors aged 18 to 49 were enrolled. The study's findings and limits: Generation probabilities were higher for clonotypes shared across all four sorted-subset donors than for unshared ones.

The CDR3 contains 16 residues. Unmatched junction bases numbered 8, after V lost 7 bases and J lost 2 bases. Germline V lookup: CDR1 SNHLY, CDR2 FYNNEI. Details on this clone: Its antigen remains unknown.

About 30,000 T cell genomes, or around 180 ng DNA, went into the sorted-subset replicate PCRs. Profiling relied on immunoSEQ multiplex PCR, and the TCRdb table lists in-frame clones only, not all of them. This table holds hundreds of thousands of clones, approximately 95% found once. Naive CD8 cells lacked CD45RO and underwent positive selection for CCR7, leaving out terminally differentiated effector memory CD45RA+ cells. Each sample came from a Caucasian adult donor living in Nashville, Tennessee. The chain employs TRBV2 and TRBJ2-1; 10 bases are a match to TRBD1. This receptor was taken from a woman aged 25 to 45 in good health. Sequenced: naive CD8+ T cells sorted from blood. In DNA form, the CDR3 reads TGTGCCAGCACCGGACAGGGGGTAGAGACCTACAATGAGCAGTTCTTC. It translates to CASTGQGVETYNEQFF.